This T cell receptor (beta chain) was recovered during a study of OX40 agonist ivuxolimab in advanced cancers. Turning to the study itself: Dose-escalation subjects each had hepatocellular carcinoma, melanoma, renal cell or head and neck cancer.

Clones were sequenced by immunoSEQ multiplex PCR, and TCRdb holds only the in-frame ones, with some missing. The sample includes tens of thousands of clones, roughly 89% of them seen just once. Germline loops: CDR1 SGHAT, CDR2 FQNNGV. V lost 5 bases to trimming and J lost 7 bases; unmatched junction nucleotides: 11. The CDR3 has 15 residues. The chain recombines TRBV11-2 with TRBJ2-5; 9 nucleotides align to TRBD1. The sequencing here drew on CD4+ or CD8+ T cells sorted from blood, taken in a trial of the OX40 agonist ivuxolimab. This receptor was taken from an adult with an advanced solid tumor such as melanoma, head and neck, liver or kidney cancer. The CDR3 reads CASSPSGQGLMTQYF. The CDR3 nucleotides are TGTGCCAGCAGCCCGTCGGGACAGGGCCTTATGACCCAGTACTTC.